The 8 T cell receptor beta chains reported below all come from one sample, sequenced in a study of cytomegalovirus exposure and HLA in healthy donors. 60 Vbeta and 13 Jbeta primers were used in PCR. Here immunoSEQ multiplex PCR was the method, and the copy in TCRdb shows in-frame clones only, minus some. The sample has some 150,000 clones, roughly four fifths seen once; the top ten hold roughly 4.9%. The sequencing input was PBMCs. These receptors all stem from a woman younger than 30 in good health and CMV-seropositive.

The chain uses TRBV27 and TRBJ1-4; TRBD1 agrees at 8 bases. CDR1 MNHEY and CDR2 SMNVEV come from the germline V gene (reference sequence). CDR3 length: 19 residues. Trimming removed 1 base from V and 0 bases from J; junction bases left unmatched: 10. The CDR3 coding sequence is TGTGCCAGCAGTTTATTCGGGACAGGTTTGGCCGCAACTAATGAAAAACTGTTTTTT. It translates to CASSLFGTGLAATNEKLFF.

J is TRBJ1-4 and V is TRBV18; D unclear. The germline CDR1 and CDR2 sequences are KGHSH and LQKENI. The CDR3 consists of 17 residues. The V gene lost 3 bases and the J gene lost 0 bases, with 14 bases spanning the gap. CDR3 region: CASSPLGLVATNEKLFF. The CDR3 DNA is TGTGCCAGCTCACCCCTCGGACTTGTTGCAACTAATGAAAAACTGTTTTTT.

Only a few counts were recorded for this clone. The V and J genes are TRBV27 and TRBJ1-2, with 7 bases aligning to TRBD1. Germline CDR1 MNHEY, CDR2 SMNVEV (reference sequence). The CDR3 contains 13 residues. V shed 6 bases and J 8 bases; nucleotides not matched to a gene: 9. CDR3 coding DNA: TGTGCCAGCAGAGACAGGGCCTTGGGCGGCTACACCTTC. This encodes CASRDRALGGYTF.

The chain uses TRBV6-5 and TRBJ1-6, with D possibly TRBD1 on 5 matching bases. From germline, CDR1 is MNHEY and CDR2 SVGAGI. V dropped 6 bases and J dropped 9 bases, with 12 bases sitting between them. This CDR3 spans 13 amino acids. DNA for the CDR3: TGTGCCAGCAGCTTACGGGGGAGTTCACCCCTCCACTTT. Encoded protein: CASSLRGSSPLHF.

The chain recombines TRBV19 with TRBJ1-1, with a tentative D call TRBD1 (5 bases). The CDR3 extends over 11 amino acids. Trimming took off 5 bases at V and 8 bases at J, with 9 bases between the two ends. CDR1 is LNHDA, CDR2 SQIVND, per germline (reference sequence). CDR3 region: CASSRQTEAFF. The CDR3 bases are TGTGCCAGTAGTCGACAGACCGAAGCTTTCTTT.

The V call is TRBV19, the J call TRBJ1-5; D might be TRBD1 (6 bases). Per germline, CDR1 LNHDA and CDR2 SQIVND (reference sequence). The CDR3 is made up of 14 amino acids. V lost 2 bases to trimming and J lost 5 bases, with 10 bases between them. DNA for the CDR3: TGTGCCAGTAGTATATGGGCAGGGGATCAGCCCCAGCATTTT. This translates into CASSIWAGDQPQHF.

The CDR3 sequence is CSVEQGSTDTQYF. The CDR3 DNA reads as TGCAGCGTTGAACAGGGTAGCACAGATACGCAGTATTTT. This chain connects TRBV29-1 to TRBJ2-3, with a weak D call TRBD1 (5 bases). Germline V gives CDR1 SQVTM, CDR2 ANQGSEA. The CDR3 contains 13 residues. V was cut by 2 bases and J by 0 bases, with 6 bases left in between.

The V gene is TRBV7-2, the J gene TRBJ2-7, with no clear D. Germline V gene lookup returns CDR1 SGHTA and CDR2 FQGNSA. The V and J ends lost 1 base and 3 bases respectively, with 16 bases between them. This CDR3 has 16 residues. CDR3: CASSLDSGSSSYEQYF. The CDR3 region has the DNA TGTGCCAGCAGCTTAGACTCCGGGTCCTCAAGCTACGAGCAGTACTTC.